This entry describes one T cell receptor beta chain. It has no known antigen specificity. Base qualities are not provided; no much larger clone lies one nucleotide away. The data belong to a study of T-cell reconstitution after alpha-beta-depleted transplantation in children listed by TCRdb under 2016. Some background on the complete study: T-cell immune reconstitution after TCRalphabeta/CD19-depleted allogeneic hematopoietic cell transplantation in children was quantitatively tracked in the study by means of TCR repertoire profiling.

V is pared back by 4 bases and J by 1 base, with 6 bases lying between the germline termini. CDR1 and CDR2 are drawn from the germline V gene: SGHTA, FQGTGA. The CDR3 runs 13 residues from the cysteine to the phenylalanine. Here the CDR3 DNA is all that survives: 39 bases in frame from base 1. Library method: PCR. TCRdb names Illumina HiSeq 2500 as the instrument used. TCR libraries were prepared with molecular barcoding, using unique molecular identifiers to normalize TCRbeta repertoire quantification. Through fastp at Q25 and MiXCR, TCRdb rebuilt clones from the public reads, retaining in-frame beta chains. Each CDR3 protein gets just one entry, which takes the most common genes and DNA from the rows behind it. Present in this sample are approximately 640,000 distinct CDR3 sequences, over 15% of which were seen just once. The ten top clones hold about 1.1% of the sample.

The clonotype originates from a human donor who donated a stem cell graft to a child with acute myeloid leukemia. The chain joins TRBV7-3 to TRBJ2-3; there is no confident call for the D gene. Specimen: PBMCs from the stem cell graft donor, collected from the stem cell graft. The base sequence is TGTGCCAGCAGCTCTGGGCGCACAGATACGCAGTATTTT. Its amino acids are CASSSGRTDTQYF.